The 20 T cell receptor beta chains presented below share a single source sample, sequenced in a study of glioma-infiltrating T cells after dendritic cell vaccination. This sample's time point: after dendritic cell vaccination, including at tumor progression/relapse. Clones were read by immunoSEQ multiplex PCR, and TCRdb kept only the in-frame ones, dropping some. The data hold 72,000 or so clones, with around 90% observed a single time. The sample consisted of blood, taken after dendritic cell vaccination. Receptors originate from a human donor with glioblastoma.

The genes are TRBV5-1 and TRBJ1-1; D gene uncertain. The CDR3 covers 14 residues. Trimming shortened V by 0 bases and J by 4 bases, and 10 bases separated the two germline ends. Germline CDR1 SGHRS, CDR2 YFSETQ. The CDR3: CASSLGSEGTEAFF. The CDR3 DNA is TGCGCCAGCAGCTTGGGCTCTGAGGGCACTGAAGCTTTCTTT.

This rearrangement joins TRBV5-4 to TRBJ2-6, with 8 positions matching TRBD1. Per the germline V gene, CDR1 is SGHNT and CDR2 is YYREEE (reference sequence). This CDR3 region has 17 residues. The V and J ends lost 1 base and 2 bases, in that order; junction bases with no gene match: 5. CDR3 region: CASSLSQGAPGANVLTF. As DNA, the CDR3 is TGTGCCAGCAGCTTGAGCCAGGGGGCCCCTGGGGCCAACGTCCTGACTTTC.

This rearrangement joins TRBV5-1 to TRBJ1-1, with D possibly TRBD1 on 6 matching bases. V lost 3 bases, J lost 2 bases, and 11 bases lay in between. The length of the CDR3 is 14 residues. Germline V CDR1 and CDR2: SGHRS, YFSETQ. Here the CDR3 reads CASSWTVPNTEAFF. CDR3 coding DNA: TGCGCCAGCAGCTGGACAGTCCCAAACACTGAAGCTTTCTTT.

The rearrangement links TRBV6-1 to TRBJ1-2; D unclear. V was clipped by 3 bases and J by 4 bases, with 18 bases between them. The CDR3 extends over 16 amino acids. Germline CDR1 reads MNHNS; CDR2 reads SASEGT. This CDR3 reads CASSDPSRIGVYGYTF. In DNA, the CDR3 is TGTGCCAGCAGTGACCCGTCGAGAATCGGGGTCTATGGCTACACCTTC.

CDR3 nucleotide sequence: TGTGCCAGCAGTTTATCCGCCGGCGCCAGGGATTCACCCCTCCACTTT. This translates into CASSLSAGARDSPLHF. The V gene is TRBV27, the J gene TRBJ1-6; possibly TRBD1 for D (5 bases). The CDR3 sequence is 16 residues long. Trimming removed 0 bases at V and 8 bases at J, with 14 bases between. In germline, CDR1 is MNHEY, CDR2 SMNVEV (reference sequence).

The V call is TRBV13, the J call TRBJ2-7, with a tentative D call TRBD2 (7 bases). This CDR3 contains 14 residues. The germline CDR1 and CDR2 sequences are PRHDT and FYEKMQ (reference sequence). Trimming took off 5 bases at V and 5 bases at J, with 16 bases between the two ends. The CDR3 protein is CASSPARGAHEQYF. CDR3 DNA: TGTGCCAGCAGCCCCGCTCGGGGGGCACACGAGCAGTACTTC.

This chain connects TRBV5-6 to TRBJ1-2, with D tentatively TRBD1 (5 bases). Per germline, CDR1 SGHDT and CDR2 YYEEEE. The CDR3 contains 15 residues. V gave up 1 base and J gave up 6 bases, with 16 bases separating them. In nucleotides, the CDR3 is TGTGCCAGCAGCTTGCGGGGGTACTCAAGAGATGGCTACACCTTC. Its translation: CASSLRGYSRDGYTF.

The genes are TRBV6-5 and TRBJ2-5; D may be TRBD2 (5 bases). The CDR3 has 14 residues. Trimming removed 0 bases at V and 4 bases at J, with 9 bases between. Germline CDR1 is MNHEY and CDR2 is SVGAGI. The CDR3 DNA follows: TGTGCCAGCAGTTACTCGAGCGAGGGAGAGACCCAGTACTTC. It encodes CASSYSSEGETQYF.

The genes are TRBV7-8 and TRBJ1-3; 7 bases are a match to TRBD1. The germline V gene encodes CDR1 SGHVS and CDR2 FQNEAQ. Trimming removed 4 bases from V and 7 bases from J; junction bases left unmatched: 4. This CDR3 has 13 amino acids. CDR3 DNA sequence: TGTGCCAGCAGCTGGCGGGACAGTAACACCATATATTTT. As protein: CASSWRDSNTIYF.

The chain uses TRBV14 and TRBJ2-2; tentatively, D is TRBD1 (6 bases). The CDR3 is 15 residues long. CDR1 and CDR2 from the germline V gene are SGHDN and FVKESK. With 9 bases removed from V and 6 bases from J, the gap between germline ends came to 20 bases. The CDR3 nucleotides are TGTGCCAGTAGTTTTCAACTACAGGGCGCCGGGGAGCTGTTTTTT. As protein: CASSFQLQGAGELFF. The variable domain in full, with the rest retrieved from reference TRBV14 and TRBJ2-2, is EAGVTQFPSHSVIEKGQTVTLRCDPISGHDNLYWYRRVMGKEIKFLLHFVKESKQDESGMPNNRFLAERTGGTYSTLKVQPAELEDSGVYFCASSFQLQGAGELFFGEGSRLTVL.

The chain links TRBV5-1 to TRBJ2-7; D call uncertain. The CDR3 is 14 amino acids. V was clipped by 0 bases and J by 2 bases, with 9 bases between them. Germline V lookup: CDR1 SGHRS, CDR2 YFSETQ. DNA of the CDR3: TGCGCCAGCAGCTTGGACAGCCTTACCTACGAGCAGTACTTC. It is translated as CASSLDSLTYEQYF.

The chain combines TRBV30 with TRBJ1-4, with a tentative D call TRBD1 (5 bases). The CDR3 consists of 14 residues. V was trimmed by 2 bases and J by 6 bases, leaving 13 bases between them. Per the germline V gene, CDR1 is GTSNPN and CDR2 is SVGIG (reference sequence). CDR3 amino acids: CAWSRRGADEKLFF. DNA of the CDR3: TGTGCCTGGAGTCGGAGGGGAGCGGATGAAAAACTGTTTTTT.

This chain connects TRBV6-5 to TRBJ2-7, with D tentatively TRBD1 (5 bases). Germline CDR1 and CDR2: MNHEY and SVGAGI. This CDR3 has 15 residues. Trimming cost V 0 bases and J 2 bases, with 11 bases left between them. The CDR3 region is CASSYSGRVTYEQYF. The CDR3 nucleotides are TGTGCCAGCAGTTACTCGGGCAGGGTAACCTACGAGCAGTACTTC.

The chain couples TRBV5-4 to TRBJ2-1; 7 bases fit TRBD1. Trimming cost V 1 base and J 7 bases; bases outside gene matches: 5. CDR3 size: 14 residues. CDR1 and CDR2 from the germline V gene are SGHNT and YYREEE (reference sequence). Here the CDR3 DNA reads TGTGCCAGCAGCTTGAGACAGGGCCAAAATGAGCAGTTCTTC. Translating it yields CASSLRQGQNEQFF.

The gene calls are TRBV5-1 and TRBJ2-3; TRBD1 matches at 9 bases. The CDR3 totals 15 residues. The V gene's germline CDR1 is SGHRS and CDR2 YFSETQ. V trimming: 3 bases; J trimming: 0 bases; junction bases outside the gene matches: 2. This CDR3 is CASSWTGASTDTQYF. The CDR3 DNA reads TGCGCCAGCAGCTGGACAGGGGCTAGCACAGATACGCAGTATTTT.

The gene calls are TRBV7-2 and TRBJ2-7, with 10 bases lining up with TRBD1. Trimming took 5 bases from V and 5 from J; bases not matched to a gene: 6. The CDR3 spans 14 residues. Germline V gives CDR1 SGHTA, CDR2 FQGNSA. Here the CDR3 DNA reads TGTGCCAGCAGCCGGGACAGGGGAAGGAACGAGCAGTACTTC. Its translation: CASSRDRGRNEQYF.

The rearrangement uses TRBV2 and TRBJ2-5, with TRBD2 as a possible D gene (6 bases). The CDR3 totals 15 residues. CDR1 is SNHLY and CDR2 is FYNNEI in the germline V gene. Trimming removed 4 bases at V and 1 base at J, with 13 bases between. The CDR3 nucleotides are TGTGCCAGCAGTGGTGGCGGGACCACCCAAGAGACCCAGTACTTC. As protein: CASSGGGTTQETQYF.

This chain links TRBV29-1 with TRBJ2-7; 7 bases are a match to TRBD1. The CDR3 spans 14 residues. The J segment lost 0 bases and the V segment lost 5 bases, leaving 7 bases of the junction unmatched. CDR1 is SQVTM and CDR2 is ANQGSEA in the germline V gene. CDR3 region: CSVKGQPSSYEQYF. CDR3 bases: TGCAGCGTTAAGGGACAGCCGAGCTCCTACGAGCAGTACTTC.

The chain links TRBV5-1 to TRBJ2-5, with 8 bases identical to TRBD1. V was clipped by 4 bases and J by 5 bases; unmatched bases: 7. Per germline, CDR1 SGHRS and CDR2 YFSETQ. The CDR3 sequence is 14 residues long. CDR3 bases: TGCGCCAGCAGCGACCCAGGGGGCCACGAGACCCAGTACTTC. This codes for CASSDPGGHETQYF.

This clone was detected only once. This sequence joins TRBV5-1 and TRBJ2-1, with D uncertain. Trimming took off 0 bases at V and 6 bases at J, with 7 bases between the two ends. Germline lookup yields CDR1 SGHRS and CDR2 YFSETQ. This CDR3 spans 13 amino acids. The CDR3 spells CASSLASINEQFF. The CDR3 DNA follows: TGCGCCAGCAGCTTGGCCTCTATCAATGAGCAGTTCTTC.